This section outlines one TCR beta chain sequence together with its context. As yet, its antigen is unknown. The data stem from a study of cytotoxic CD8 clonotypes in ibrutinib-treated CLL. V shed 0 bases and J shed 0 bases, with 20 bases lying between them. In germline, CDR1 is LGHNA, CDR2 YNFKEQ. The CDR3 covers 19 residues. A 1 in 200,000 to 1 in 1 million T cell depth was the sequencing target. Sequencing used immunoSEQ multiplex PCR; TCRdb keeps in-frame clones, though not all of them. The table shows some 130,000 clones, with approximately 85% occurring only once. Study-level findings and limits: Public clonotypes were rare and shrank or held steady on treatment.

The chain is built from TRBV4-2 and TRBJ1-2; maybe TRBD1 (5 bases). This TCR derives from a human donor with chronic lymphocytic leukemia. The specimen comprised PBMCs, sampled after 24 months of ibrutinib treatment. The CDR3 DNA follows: TGTGCCAGCAGCCAAGATCGAGGAAGTGGTGACAGTACTAACTATGGCTACACCTTC. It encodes CASSQDRGSGDSTNYGYTF.